This entry lists 14 T cell receptor beta chains sequenced from one sample in a study of cytomegalovirus exposure and HLA in healthy donors. A multiplex PCR was run with 60 Vbeta primers and 13 Jbeta primers. Sequenced by immunoSEQ multiplex PCR; TCRdb stores in-frame clones only, minus some. This table has around 110,000 clones, around three quarters appearing once. The sample consisted of PBMCs. These receptors were obtained from a male donor in good health and CMV-seronegative.

This clone has a single count. The gene calls are TRBV2 and TRBJ2-5; no definite D call. This CDR3 region has 13 residues. V was shortened by 7 bases and J by 7 bases, with 16 bases between the two germline ends. Germline V gene sequence: CDR1 SNHLY, CDR2 FYNNEI. In DNA, the CDR3 is TGTGCCAGCATAATGGTGGTTTACGGGACCCAGTACTTC. Amino acid sequence: CASIMVVYGTQYF. Together with reference TRBV2 and TRBJ2-5, the CDR3 gives the full variable domain: EPEVTQTPSHQVTQMGQEVILRCVPISNHLYFYWYRQILGQKVEFLVSFYNNEISEKSEIFDDQFSVERPDGSNFTLKIRSTKLEDSAMYFCASIMVVYGTQYFGPGTRLLVL.

The V call is TRBV27, the J call TRBJ1-1; no reliable D call. This CDR3 has 16 residues. Germline CDR1 MNHEY, CDR2 SMNVEV (reference sequence). Trimming removed 2 bases from V and 3 bases from J, with 16 bases in between. The CDR3 protein is CASSLEVGPGYTEAFF. Here the CDR3 DNA reads TGTGCCAGCAGTTTAGAAGTGGGTCCGGGGTACACTGAAGCTTTCTTT.

The CDR3 nucleotides read TGCGCCAGCCACTCCGGGTATGGCTACACCTTC. Translation: CASHSGYGYTF. The chain recombines TRBV4-1 with TRBJ1-2, with D unclear. The CDR3 spans 11 residues. V dropped 8 bases and J dropped 5 bases, with 9 bases sitting between them. The germline CDR1 and CDR2 sequences are MGHRA and YSYEKL.

The chain links TRBV4-1 to TRBJ1-2; TRBD1 might be the D (5 bases). Germline V gene lookup returns CDR1 MGHRA and CDR2 YSYEKL. The germline V and J ends were trimmed by 0 bases and 12 bases, with 14 bases remaining between them. This CDR3 contains 13 residues. The CDR3 bases are TGCGCCAGCAGCCAAGATGGTGCAGGGATTAACACCTTC. Its protein is CASSQDGAGINTF.

This clone was counted only a few times. The rearrangement links TRBV6-5 to TRBJ2-1; 8 positions agree with TRBD2. The V segment lost 6 bases and the J segment 5 bases; nucleotides outside the gene matches: 6. The germline V gene encodes CDR1 MNHEY and CDR2 SVGAGI. The CDR3 is 14 amino acids. The DNA of the CDR3 is TGTGCCAGCAGGCGGGGGGCAGGGGACAATGAGCAGTTCTTC. Amino acid sequence: CASRRGAGDNEQFF.

CDR3 nucleotides: TGTGCCAGCAGCTTGCAGCAGCCCCAGCATTTT. Translated: CASSLQQPQHF. This chain uses TRBV5-8 with TRBJ1-5; D is ambiguous. Germline loops: CDR1 SGHTS, CDR2 YDEGEE. Trimming took 1 base from V and 7 from J, leaving 3 bases between them. The CDR3 has 11 residues.

The chain carries TRBV6-6 and TRBJ2-7; 12 nucleotides match TRBD2. J gave up 5 bases and V 5 bases, and 10 bases lay outside the gene matches. The CDR3 has 16 residues. Germline values: CDR1 MNHNY, CDR2 SVGAGI (reference sequence). CDR3 DNA: TGTGCCAGCAGTAACCCCTCTAGCGGGAGGGGCGACGAGCAGTACTTC. Protein: CASSNPSSGRGDEQYF.

V gene TRBV11-3 combines with J gene TRBJ2-1, with a tentative D call TRBD2 (5 bases). Germline loops: CDR1 SGHNT, CDR2 YENEEA. Trimming cost V 5 bases and J 5 bases, with 16 bases left between them. The CDR3 extends over 15 amino acids. This chain's CDR3 is CASSPRGGGNNEQFF. The DNA for the CDR3 is TGTGCCAGCAGCCCTAGAGGAGGAGGTAACAATGAGCAGTTCTTC. Together with reference TRBV11-3 and TRBJ2-1, the CDR3 gives the full variable domain: EAGVVQSPRYKIIEKKQPVAFWCNPISGHNTLYWYLQNLGQGPELLIRYENEEAVDDSQLPKDRFSAERLKGVDSTLKIQPAELGDSAVYLCASSPRGGGNNEQFFGPGTRLTVL.

The rearrangement joins TRBV28 to TRBJ1-5; 7 positions agree with TRBD1. The CDR3 consists of 16 residues. With 1 base clipped from V and 5 bases from J, the junction kept 8 bases outside the gene matches. Germline lookup yields CDR1 MDHEN and CDR2 SYDVKM. CDR3 residues: CASSLYQGQPDQPQHF. The CDR3 DNA reads as TGTGCCAGCAGTTTATATCAGGGACAGCCTGATCAGCCCCAGCATTTT.

CDR3 in DNA: TGTGCCAGCAGCTTAGACAGGGTGGGAAACACCATATATTTT. This codes for CASSLDRVGNTIYF. The rearrangement joins TRBV11-1 to TRBJ1-3, with a possible D match to TRBD1 (6 bases). The CDR3 is 14 amino acids. Per the germline V gene, CDR1 is SGHAT and CDR2 is FQDESV (reference sequence). Between the trimmed V and J ends, which lost 1 base and 4 bases, there was a span of 8 bases.

The chain uses TRBV19 and TRBJ1-4; 7 bases are a match to TRBD1. This CDR3 has 13 residues. CDR1 is LNHDA, CDR2 SQIVND, per germline (reference sequence). The V gene end was trimmed by 7 bases and the J gene end by 5 bases; junction bases not matched to a gene: 4. The CDR3 sequence: CASTGTANEKLFF. In nucleotides, the CDR3 is TGTGCCAGTACTGGGACAGCGAATGAAAAACTGTTTTTT.

This clone was observed a handful of times. The chain couples TRBV4-2 to TRBJ2-1; D is undetermined. Trimming removed 0 bases from V and 0 bases from J, with 9 bases in between. The CDR3 loop spans 16 amino acids. Germline V gene data show CDR1 as LGHNA and CDR2 as YNFKEQ. The CDR3 DNA follows: TGTGCCAGCAGCCAAGATCTCCTAGACTCCTACAATGAGCAGTTCTTC. It is translated as CASSQDLLDSYNEQFF.

The V gene is TRBV10-2, the J gene TRBJ2-1; a possible D gene is TRBD2 (5 bases). The CDR3 is 16 residues long. V lost 2 bases, J lost 5 bases, and 16 bases lay in between. Germline V gene sequence: CDR1 WSHSY, CDR2 SAAADI. CDR3 region: CASSEIPSPYNNEQFF. CDR3 coding DNA: TGCGCCAGCAGTGAGATTCCTAGCCCGTATAACAATGAGCAGTTCTTC.

CDR3 region: CASTPSGRPETQYF. The CDR3 coding sequence is TGTGCCAGCACCCCTAGCGGGAGACCAGAGACCCAGTACTTC. V usage is TRBV6-1 and J usage is TRBJ2-5; 10 positions match TRBD2. CDR1 and CDR2 (germline): MNHNS, SASEGT. CDR3 length: 14 amino acids. V lost 7 bases to trimming and J lost 4 bases; unmatched junction nucleotides: 6.